The clone carrying this TCR beta chain was picked up a small number of times. Its cognate antigen is unknown. Both TCR beta VDJ combination and CDR3 sequence profiling were carried out. Genomic DNA was the template for this profiling. MiXCR was run by TCRdb on the reads, yielding one entry per CDR3 protein. The table lists 150,000 to 200,000 distinct CDR3 sequences, 40% to 60% of them singletons. The data were taken from a study of CD8+CD57+ T cells in acquired aplastic anemia. At the level of the study: Recorded DNA amounts for sorted CD4+ and CD8+ cells had an average of 3.2 ug. Study-wide results and caveats: A set of about 28 CD8+ CDR3 sequences was shared between patients and controls, and these sequences appeared highly expressed in patients. Patient and control CD8+ Simpson's diversity was not significantly different.

Germline CDR1 is MGHDK and CDR2 is SYGVNS. There are 15 residues in the CDR3. Trimming at V came to 2 bases and at J to 8 bases, leaving 6 bases not matched to a gene. By flow cytometry, patients selected for sequencing had shown an expansion of CD8+CD57+ cells. Patients were untreated when blood was sampled. This chain joins TRBV25-1 and TRBJ2-1, with TRBD2 identical over 10 bases. Sequenced material: sorted CD4+, CD8+, or CD8+CD57+ T cells (not recorded which) from PBMCs. This sequence was found in a human donor with aplastic anemia. The CDR3 sequence is CASSEGSGRIHEQFF. The DNA for the CDR3 is TGTGCCAGCAGTGAAGGTAGCGGGAGGATCCATGAGCAGTTCTTC.